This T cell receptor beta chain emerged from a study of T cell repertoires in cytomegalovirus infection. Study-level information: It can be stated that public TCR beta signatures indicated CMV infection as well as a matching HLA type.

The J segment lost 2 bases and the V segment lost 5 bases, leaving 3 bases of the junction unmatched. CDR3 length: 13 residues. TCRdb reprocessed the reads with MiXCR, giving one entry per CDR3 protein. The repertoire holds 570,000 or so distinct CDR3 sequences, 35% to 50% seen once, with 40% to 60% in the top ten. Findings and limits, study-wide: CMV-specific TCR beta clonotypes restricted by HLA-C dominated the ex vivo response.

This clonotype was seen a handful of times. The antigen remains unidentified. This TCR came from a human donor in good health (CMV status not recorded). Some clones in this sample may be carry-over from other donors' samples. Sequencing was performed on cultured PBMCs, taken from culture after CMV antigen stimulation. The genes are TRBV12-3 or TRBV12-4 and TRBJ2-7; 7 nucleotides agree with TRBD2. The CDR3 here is CASSPGGTYEQYF. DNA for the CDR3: TGTGCCAGCAGTCCCGGGGGGACCTACGAGCAGTACTTC.